What follows is one T cell receptor beta chain and its context. These data originate in a study of control samples from healthy donors and cancer patients. Produced via immunoSEQ multiplex PCR; TCRdb's table is partial and in-frame only. Of some 80,000 clones in the sample, approximately 92% are singletons; the top ten hold about 5%. This CDR3 is built from 15 residues. Germline V gene lookup returns CDR1 SGHDT and CDR2 YYEEEE. V trimming: 3 bases; J trimming: 6 bases; junction bases outside the gene matches: 10. The chain joins TRBV5-6 to TRBJ1-2; 8 bases map to TRBD1. The TCR was taken from a woman aged 60 to 75 in good health. The sample was blood. Written as DNA, the CDR3 is TGTGCCAGCAGCTCGACAGGGGCCGTCTGGGATGGCTACACCTTC. It is translated as CASSSTGAVWDGYTF.